The 26 T cell receptor beta chains presented below share a single source sample, sequenced in a study of shared T cell receptors in the human thymus. Libraries were prepared by immunoSEQ multiplex PCR; TCRdb keeps only in-frame clonotypes and omits some of them. The sample has 630,000 or so clones, approximately 89% seen once; the top ten hold roughly 0.0086%. This sample was also put to use in a study of human thymus T cells.

Sequencing was performed on thymocytes. All receptors derive from a boy under two years old with a congenital heart defect.

As concerns this clone: Other DNA sequences in this specimen translate into the identical CDR3. V gene TRBV7-3 combines with J gene TRBJ1-2; 7 bases align to TRBD1. The CDR3 contains 13 residues. Looked up from germline, CDR1 is SGHTA and CDR2 is FQGTGA. The J segment lost 3 bases and the V segment lost 6 bases, leaving 4 bases of the junction unmatched. The CDR3 DNA reads as TGTGCCAGCAGTCTCACAGGGGACTATGGCTACACCTTC. This sequence encodes CASSLTGDYGYTF. The whole variable domain, filled in from reference TRBV7-3 and TRBJ1-2, reads GAGVSQTPSNKVTEKGKYVELRCDPISGHTALYWYRQSLGQGPEFLIYFQGTGAADDSGLPNDRFFAVRPEGSVSTLKIQRTERGDSAVYLCASSLTGDYGYTFGSGTRLTVV.

This chain links TRBV5-6 with TRBJ2-2, with a tentative D call TRBD1 (6 bases). This CDR3 comprises 16 residues. V was shortened by 5 bases and J by 4 bases, with 18 bases between the two germline ends. CDR1 and CDR2 from the germline V gene are SGHDT and YYEEEE. The CDR3, as DNA: TGTGCCAGCAGGAGGGGACATGGGGCAAGCACCGGGGAGCTGTTTTTT. This encodes CASRRGHGASTGELFF.

The chain employs TRBV5-6 and TRBJ2-7; TRBD1 aligns across 7 bases. V gave up 2 bases and J gave up 1 base; unmatched junction bases: 6. Germline CDR1 SGHDT, CDR2 YYEEEE. The CDR3 totals 15 residues. CDR3 nucleotide sequence: TGTGCCAGCAGCTTAACAGGACAGGCATCCTACGAGCAGTACTTC. Protein: CASSLTGQASYEQYF.

The rearrangement joins TRBV19 to TRBJ2-5; possible D gene TRBD1, 6 bases. CDR3 length: 14 amino acids. Trimming stripped 3 bases from V and 1 base from J, with 9 bases between. Germline V gene lookup returns CDR1 LNHDA and CDR2 SQIVND (reference sequence). The CDR3 DNA follows: TGTGCCAGTAGTATCCAGGACAGCCAAGAGACCCAGTACTTC. This sequence encodes CASSIQDSQETQYF.

This clone was seen only once. The V call is TRBV30, the J call TRBJ2-5; TRBD2 matches at 9 bases. This CDR3 has 16 amino acids. J lost 5 bases, V lost 6 bases, and 16 bases had no gene match. CDR1 is GTSNPN, CDR2 SVGIG, per germline (reference sequence). In DNA, the CDR3 is TGTGCCTGCCCCCTAGTTTTAGCGGGGGAGGCGGAGACCCAGTACTTC. Residues: CACPLVLAGEAETQYF.

V and J are TRBV5-1 and TRBJ2-7, with TRBD1 matching 9 bases. Germline V gene data show CDR1 as SGHRS and CDR2 as YFSETQ. The CDR3 consists of 13 residues. V lost 4 bases to trimming and J lost 5 bases; unmatched junction nucleotides: 4. CDR3: CASSPGQGHEQYF. CDR3 bases: TGCGCCAGCAGCCCGGGACAGGGCCACGAGCAGTACTTC.

CDR3 bases: TGTGCCAGCAGTCTCCTGACAGGCAACTCCTACGAGCAGTACTTC. Translation: CASSLLTGNSYEQYF. The chain has TRBV6-5 and TRBJ2-7; D is possibly TRBD1 (6 bases). CDR1 is MNHEY, CDR2 SVGAGI, per germline. Trimming pared 5 bases from V and 0 bases from J, leaving 14 bases between. CDR3 length: 15 residues.

V gene TRBV5-3 combines with J gene TRBJ2-7; D remains ambiguous. TRBV5-3 is assigned to the ORF class and has an uncertain function. With 1 base removed from V and 1 base from J, the gap between germline ends came to 3 bases. The CDR3 length is 12 residues. CDR3 loop: CARSLSSYEQYF. The CDR3 DNA sequence: TGTGCCAGAAGCTTGTCATCCTACGAGCAGTACTTC.

V and J are TRBV28 and TRBJ1-5, with D maybe TRBD1 (6 bases). The CDR3 totals 15 residues. Germline CDR1 reads MDHEN; CDR2 reads SYDVKM. V was cut by 6 bases and J by 4 bases, with 16 bases left in between. CDR3 amino acids: CASSLRTEANQPQHF. The CDR3 DNA reads TGTGCCAGCAGCCTTCGGACAGAGGCTAATCAGCCCCAGCATTTT.

The V gene is TRBV5-4, the J gene TRBJ2-3, with D perhaps matching TRBD2 (6 bases). Germline V lookup: CDR1 SGHNT, CDR2 YYREEE (reference sequence). V shed 2 bases and J shed 4 bases, with 11 bases lying between them. This CDR3 region has 14 residues. The chain's CDR3 is CASSFRWEADTQYF. In nucleotides, the CDR3 is TGTGCCAGCAGCTTTCGGTGGGAGGCAGATACGCAGTATTTT.

The rearrangement joins TRBV4-1 to TRBJ2-5; TRBD2 matches 13 bases. CDR1 and CDR2 (germline): MGHRA, YSYEKL. The CDR3 extends over 18 amino acids. The V gene end was trimmed by 4 bases and the J gene end by 4 bases; junction bases not matched to a gene: 12. The chain's CDR3 is CASSPYHRLAGGPETQYF. The CDR3 bases are TGCGCCAGCAGCCCATACCACAGACTAGCGGGGGGTCCAGAGACCCAGTACTTC.

The chain links TRBV13 to TRBJ2-7; TRBD2 matches 10 bases. CDR1 and CDR2 (germline): PRHDT, FYEKMQ (reference sequence). Losses at the gene ends were 3 bases for V and 5 bases for J; bases not matched to a gene: 10. The CDR3 runs to 16 residues. Written as DNA, the CDR3 is TGTGCCAGCAGCTTCTGGGTTGCAGCGGGGGGGAACGAGCAGTACTTC. Translating gives CASSFWVAAGGNEQYF.

This chain links TRBV6-1 with TRBJ1-3; unclear D gene. V was trimmed by 4 bases and J by 0 bases, leaving 7 bases between them. The CDR3 consists of 14 residues. The germline V gene has CDR1 MNHNS and CDR2 SASEGT. This chain's CDR3 is CASSVRLSGNTIYF. The DNA for the CDR3 is TGTGCCAGCAGTGTCAGGCTCTCTGGAAACACCATATATTTT.

As regards this clone: Sequence at one end of the junction differs from germline and may be a read error. CDR3 nucleotide sequence: TGTGCCAGCAGGGAAGGACAGGGCGGGACTGGGGCCAACGTCCTGACTTTC. Amino acid sequence: CASREGQGGTGANVLTF. The chain employs TRBV6-1 and TRBJ2-6; 8 bases match TRBD1. Germline CDR1 MNHNS, CDR2 SASEGT. CDR3 size: 17 residues.

A few counts support this clone. This CDR3 is CASSLSGTGATNEKLFF. Here the CDR3 DNA reads TGCGCCAGCAGCTTATCCGGGACAGGGGCTACTAATGAAAAACTGTTTTTT. This chain connects TRBV5-1 to TRBJ1-4; TRBD1 aligns across 10 bases. V lost 2 bases to trimming and J lost 2 bases; unmatched junction nucleotides: 6. CDR3 length: 17 residues. The germline V gene has CDR1 SGHRS and CDR2 YFSETQ. The complete variable domain, with remaining parts taken from reference TRBV5-1 and TRBJ1-4, reads KAGVTQTPRYLIKTRGQQVTLSCSPISGHRSVSWYQQTPGQGLQFLFEYFSETQRNKGNFPGRFSGRQFSNSRSEMNVSTLELGDSALYLCASSLSGTGATNEKLFFGSGTQLSVL.

The rearrangement joins TRBV5-8 to TRBJ1-5; no clear D. The ends were cut back, 3 bases at V and 0 bases at J, with 10 bases in the middle. The CDR3 is 15 amino acids. Germline assignment: CDR1 SGHTS and CDR2 YDEGEE. The CDR3 DNA follows: TGTGCCAGCAGCTGTGACATCGATAGCAATCAGCCCCAGCATTTT. Translation: CASSCDIDSNQPQHF. Filled out from reference TRBV5-8 and TRBJ1-5, the complete variable domain reads EAGVTQSPTHLIKTRGQQATLRCSPISGHTSVYWYQQALGLGLQFLLWYDEGEERNRGNFPPRFSGRQFPNYSSELNVNALELEDSALYLCASSCDIDSNQPQHFGDGTRLSIL.

V and J are TRBV27 and TRBJ2-5, with D tentatively TRBD1 (6 bases). The J call may be mistaken, given a closer DNA end match to TRBJ2-7. Germline V gene data show CDR1 as MNHEY and CDR2 as SMNVEV (reference sequence). The length of the CDR3 is 15 residues. The CDR3 sequence is CASRAGQRPSYEQYF. The CDR3 DNA reads TGTGCCAGCAGAGCCGGACAGCGCCCTTCCTACGAGCAGTACTTC.

The chain couples TRBV5-1 to TRBJ2-5, with 12 bases lining up with TRBD1. The trim removed 4 bases at V and 0 bases at J, leaving 19 bases unmatched. Germline V lookup: CDR1 SGHRS, CDR2 YFSETQ. The CDR3 covers 21 residues. This CDR3 is CASSPPTTGTGGAEDQETQYF. In DNA form, the CDR3 reads TGCGCCAGCAGCCCGCCGACCACCGGGACAGGGGGCGCCGAGGACCAAGAGACCCAGTACTTC.

The rearrangement links TRBV28 to TRBJ2-5, with 8 positions matching TRBD1. J gave up 1 base and V 4 bases, and 2 bases lay outside the gene matches. CDR1 MDHEN and CDR2 SYDVKM come from the germline V gene. CDR3 length: 14 amino acids. The CDR3, as DNA: TGTGCCAGCAGTTGCACAGGGGGCCAAGAGACCCAGTACTTC. It encodes CASSCTGGQETQYF.

V is TRBV28 and J is TRBJ2-3; possibly TRBD1 for D (5 bases). This CDR3 is built from 15 residues. Germline V CDR1 and CDR2: MDHEN, SYDVKM. V was shortened by 2 bases and J by 2 bases, with 11 bases between the two germline ends. CDR3 in DNA: TGTGCCAGCAGTTTAAGCACAGGATACACAGATACGCAGTATTTT. The encoded protein is CASSLSTGYTDTQYF.

This clone was seen a single time. This specimen includes other DNA sequences encoding the same CDR3. V gene TRBV9 combines with J gene TRBJ1-1; D not resolved. The CDR3 is made up of 12 amino acids. Per germline, CDR1 SGDLS and CDR2 YYNGEE. Trimming cost V 0 bases and J 3 bases, with 3 bases left between them. The CDR3 nucleotides read TGTGCCAGCAGCGTAGCCGACACTGAAGCTTTCTTT. This gives the protein CASSVADTEAFF.

This rearrangement joins TRBV18 to TRBJ1-3, with no clear D. The CDR3 is 14 amino acids. Germline assignment: CDR1 KGHSH and CDR2 LQKENI. Between the trimmed V and J ends, which lost 3 bases and 0 bases, there was a span of 6 bases. DNA of the CDR3: TGTGCCAGCTCACCGGCAGGCTCTGGAAACACCATATATTTT. This codes for CASSPAGSGNTIYF.

The V call is TRBV9, the J call TRBJ2-2; 11 bases match TRBD2. The CDR3 runs to 16 residues. V lost 3 bases, J lost 0 bases, and 1 base stayed unmatched. In germline, CDR1 is SGDLS, CDR2 YYNGEE. The DNA for the CDR3 is TGTGCCAGCAGCGGACTAGCGGGGTCGAACACCGGGGAGCTGTTTTTT. Translating gives CASSGLAGSNTGELFF.

V is TRBV30 and J is TRBJ1-1; possible D gene TRBD1, 5 bases. V lost 4 bases and J lost 1, with 13 bases in between. The germline V gene has CDR1 GTSNPN and CDR2 SVGIG (reference sequence). The CDR3 covers 14 residues. The CDR3 here is CAWMVNRPNTEAFF. In nucleotides, the CDR3 is TGTGCCTGGATGGTCAACAGGCCGAACACTGAAGCTTTCTTT.

A single count supports this clone. The chain is built from TRBV7-2 and TRBJ2-7, with 7 bases matching TRBD1. This CDR3 has 17 residues. CDR1 is SGHTA, CDR2 FQGNSA, per germline. The trim removed 1 base at V and 0 bases at J, leaving 9 bases unmatched. The CDR3 DNA reads TGTGCCAGCAGCTTAGATAGGAGGAGACAGGGCTCCTACGAGCAGTACTTC. This sequence encodes CASSLDRRRQGSYEQYF. Full variable domain (remainder filled in from reference TRBV7-2 and TRBJ2-7): GAGVSQSPSNKVTEKGKDVELRCDPISGHTALYWYRQSLGQGLEFLIYFQGNSAPDKSGLPSDRFSAERTGGSVSTLTIQRTQQEDSAVYLCASSLDRRRQGSYEQYFGPGTRLTVT.

This clone was recorded a few times. This rearrangement joins TRBV10-1 to TRBJ1-5, with D hard to call. V lost 6 bases, J lost 0 bases, and 18 bases lay in between. Germline values: CDR1 WNHNN, CDR2 SYGVQD (reference sequence). The CDR3 is 17 residues long. CDR3 sequence reads: CASRAPPEKDSNQPQHF. The CDR3 DNA follows: TGCGCCAGCAGGGCCCCGCCGGAGAAAGATAGCAATCAGCCCCAGCATTTT.